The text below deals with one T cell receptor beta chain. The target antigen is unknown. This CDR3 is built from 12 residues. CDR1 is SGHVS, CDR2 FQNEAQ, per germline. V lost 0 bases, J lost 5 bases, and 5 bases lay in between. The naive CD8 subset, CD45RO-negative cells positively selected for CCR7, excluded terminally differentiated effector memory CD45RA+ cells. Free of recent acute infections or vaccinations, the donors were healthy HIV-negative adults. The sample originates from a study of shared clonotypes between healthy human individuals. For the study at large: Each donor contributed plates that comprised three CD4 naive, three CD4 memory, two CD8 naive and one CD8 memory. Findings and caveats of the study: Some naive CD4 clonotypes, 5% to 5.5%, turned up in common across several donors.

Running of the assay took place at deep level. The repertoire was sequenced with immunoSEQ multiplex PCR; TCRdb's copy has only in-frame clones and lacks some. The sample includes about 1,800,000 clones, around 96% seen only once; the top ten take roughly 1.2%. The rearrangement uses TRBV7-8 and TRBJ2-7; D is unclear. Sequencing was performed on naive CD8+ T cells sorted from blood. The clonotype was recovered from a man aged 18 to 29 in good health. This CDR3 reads CASSLAAHEQYF. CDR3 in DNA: TGTGCCAGCAGCTTAGCGGCTCACGAGCAGTACTTC.